This TCR beta chain was obtained from a study of T cells in Graves' hyperthyroidism and ophthalmopathy. Broader study findings: Clonotypes that were expanded in thyroid above 0.001 mostly appeared in blood too.

The count of this clonotype is one. Antigen specificity is unknown. For Graves' hyperthyroidism to be stable, ophthalmopathy could not progress within 18 months. Exclusions: uncontrolled infection, other autoimmune disease, pregnancy, lactation. CDR1 is ENHRY, CDR2 SYGVKD, per germline. After removal of 5 bases from V and 7 bases from J, the junction contained 3 bases not matched to a gene. The length of the CDR3 is 14 residues. TCR beta CDR3 region amplification was performed from RNA transcripts. A set of HTBI primers served as the primers for a first-round RT-PCR of the TCR CDR3. MiXCR was run by TCRdb on the multiplex PCR reads, yielding one entry per CDR3 protein. The sample shows under 700,000 distinct CDR3 sequences, about half of them seen only once.

The specimen sequenced was peripheral blood or thyroid tissue (not recorded which). This TCR came from a young woman with Graves' hyperthyroidism. The rearrangement uses TRBV10-3 and TRBJ1-5; TRBD1 agrees at 12 bases. The CDR3 DNA sequence: TGTGCCATCAGTACCGGGACAGGGGGCCAGCCCCAGCATTTT. This gives the protein CAISTGTGGQPQHF.